Listed below are T cell receptor beta chains from one sample, sequenced in a study of blood T cells in healthy people across ages. TCRdb re-derived calls from the 5' RACE reads in MiXCR, one entry per CDR3 protein. The sample shows almost 1 million distinct CDR3 sequences, 45% to 60% of them seen only once. The material sequenced was blood. The origin of the receptors is a woman aged 55-75 years in good health. Both conserved end residues are part of each CDR3. Fields, in order: clone size, D gene, V gene, J gene, CDR3 protein, CDR3 DNA. The D gene is left open where the match is weak. Only part of the rows carry a size: once, few, many, or a class if the clone is expanded.

>few|TRBD2|TRBV18|TRBJ2-3
CASSPSGRLSQDTQYF
TGTGCCAGCTCACCGAGCGGGAGGTTATCCCAAGATACGCAGTATTTT
>-|-|TRBV7-9|TRBJ2-7
CASSRTEWEKYHEQYF
TGTGCCAGCAGCCGGACAGAGTGGGAGAAGTACCACGAGCAGTACTTC
>-|TRBD1|TRBV4-1|TRBJ1-1
CASSQDQGQGVRATEAFF
TGCGCCAGCAGCCAAGATCAGGGACAGGGAGTAAGGGCCACTGAAGCTTTCTTT
>few|-|TRBV12-3/TRBV12-4|TRBJ1-2
CASSLGDAYGYTF
TGTGCCAGCAGTTTAGGGGACGCCTATGGCTACACCTTC
>-|TRBD1|TRBV6-1|TRBJ1-2
CASSEAVTGSYGYTF
TGTGCCAGCAGTGAAGCTGTGACAGGGAGCTATGGCTACACCTTC
>-|-|TRBV29-1|TRBJ1-2
CSDLWGGKDGYTF
TGCAGCGACCTATGGGGGGGGAAGGATGGCTACACCTTC
>few|-|TRBV15|TRBJ2-3
CATLLTGDTDTQYF
TGTGCCACGCTACTTACGGGGGACACAGATACGCAGTATTTT
>-|TRBD2|TRBV5-1|TRBJ2-5
CASTTGTSGSLETQYF
TGCGCCAGCACTACCGGGACTAGCGGGAGCTTGGAGACCCAGTACTTC
>few|-|TRBV20-1|TRBJ2-3
CSARQESFRDTQYF
TGCAGTGCTAGACAGGAGAGCTTCAGAGATACGCAGTATTTT
>-|TRBD2|TRBV29-1|TRBJ2-3
CSVSPSGLNTDTQYF
TGCAGCGTAAGCCCTAGCGGGCTAAACACAGATACGCAGTATTTT
>-|-|TRBV3-1|TRBJ2-5
CASSQDAQPWETQYF
TGTGCCAGCAGCCAGGACGCTCAACCCTGGGAGACCCAGTACTTC
>-|TRBD1|TRBV6-5|TRBJ1-1
CASSYGAQGAGEAFF
TGTGCCAGCAGCTATGGCGCACAGGGGGCGGGAGAAGCTTTCTTT
>few|-|TRBV29-1|TRBJ2-3
CSVDGWQAEDTQYF
TGCAGCGTTGATGGTTGGCAGGCCGAAGATACGCAGTATTTT
>-|-|TRBV29-1|TRBJ1-2
CSVGHNYGYTF
TGCAGCGTTGGCCACAACTATGGCTACACCTTC
>-|-|TRBV3-1|TRBJ2-3
CASSQLVGDTQYF
TGTGCCAGCAGCCAACTCGTAGGAGATACGCAGTATTTT
>-|TRBD2|TRBV20-1|TRBJ2-1
CSARKPGLASNEQFF
TGCAGTGCTAGAAAACCGGGACTAGCAAGCAATGAGCAGTTCTTC
>-|TRBD2|TRBV12-3/TRBV12-4|TRBJ2-1
CASSLTSGTFNEQFF
TGTGCCAGCAGTTTAACTAGCGGGACATTCAATGAGCAGTTCTTC
>few|TRBD2|TRBV28|TRBJ2-7
CASSVSGGPDEQYF
TGTGCCAGCAGTGTATCGGGAGGGCCTGACGAGCAGTACTTC